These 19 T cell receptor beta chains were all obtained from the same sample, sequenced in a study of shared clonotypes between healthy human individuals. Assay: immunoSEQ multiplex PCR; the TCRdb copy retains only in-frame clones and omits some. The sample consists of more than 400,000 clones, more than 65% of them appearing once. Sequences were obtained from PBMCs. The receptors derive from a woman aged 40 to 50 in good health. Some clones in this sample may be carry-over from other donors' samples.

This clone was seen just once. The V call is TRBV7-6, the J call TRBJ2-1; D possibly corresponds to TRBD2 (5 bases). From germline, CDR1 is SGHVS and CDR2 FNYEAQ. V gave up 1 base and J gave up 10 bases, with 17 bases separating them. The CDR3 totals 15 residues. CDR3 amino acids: CASSLGGTAAWEQFF. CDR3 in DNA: TGTGCCAGCAGCTTAGGGGGTACAGCGGCCTGGGAGCAGTTCTTC.

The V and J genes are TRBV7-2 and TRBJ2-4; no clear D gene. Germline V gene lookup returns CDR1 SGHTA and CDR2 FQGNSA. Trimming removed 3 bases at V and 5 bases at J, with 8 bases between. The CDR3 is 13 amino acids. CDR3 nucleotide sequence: TGTGCCAGCAGCTTTATTGGGGAAAACATTCAGTACTTC. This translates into CASSFIGENIQYF.

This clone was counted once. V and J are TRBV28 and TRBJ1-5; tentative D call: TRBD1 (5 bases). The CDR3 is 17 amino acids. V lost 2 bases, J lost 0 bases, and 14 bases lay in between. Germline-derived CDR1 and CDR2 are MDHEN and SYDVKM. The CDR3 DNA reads TGTGCCAGCAGTTTAGGGGGGTCCCTTTATAGCAATCAGCCCCAGCATTTT. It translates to CASSLGGSLYSNQPQHF.

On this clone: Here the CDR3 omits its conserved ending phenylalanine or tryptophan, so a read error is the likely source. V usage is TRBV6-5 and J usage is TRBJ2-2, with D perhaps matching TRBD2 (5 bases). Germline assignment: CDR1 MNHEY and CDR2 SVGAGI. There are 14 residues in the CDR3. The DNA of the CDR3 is TGTGCAAGCAGTTCTAGTGGAGGTACAGGGGAGCTGTTTCTT. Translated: CASSSSGGTGELFL.

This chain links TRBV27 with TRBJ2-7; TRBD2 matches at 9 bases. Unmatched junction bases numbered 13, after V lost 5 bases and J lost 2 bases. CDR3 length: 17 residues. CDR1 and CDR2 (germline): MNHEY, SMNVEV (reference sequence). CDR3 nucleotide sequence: TGTGCCAGCAGTCTAACCTGGCCGGGACTAGCTGCCTACGAGCAGTACTTC. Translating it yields CASSLTWPGLAAYEQYF.

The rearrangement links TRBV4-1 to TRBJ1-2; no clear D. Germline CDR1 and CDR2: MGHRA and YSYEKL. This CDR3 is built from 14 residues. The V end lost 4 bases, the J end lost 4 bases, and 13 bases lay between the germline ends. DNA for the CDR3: TGCGCCAGCAGCCCAGTCGGCAGCCCCTATGGCTACACCTTC. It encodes CASSPVGSPYGYTF.

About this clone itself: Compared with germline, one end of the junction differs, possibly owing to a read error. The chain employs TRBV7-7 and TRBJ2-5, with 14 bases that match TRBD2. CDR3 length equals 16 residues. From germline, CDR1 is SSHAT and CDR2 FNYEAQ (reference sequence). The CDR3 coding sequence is TGTGCTAGCAGCCTGGGGACTAGCGGGAGCAAGGGGACCCAGTACTTC. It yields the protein CASSLGTSGSKGTQYF.

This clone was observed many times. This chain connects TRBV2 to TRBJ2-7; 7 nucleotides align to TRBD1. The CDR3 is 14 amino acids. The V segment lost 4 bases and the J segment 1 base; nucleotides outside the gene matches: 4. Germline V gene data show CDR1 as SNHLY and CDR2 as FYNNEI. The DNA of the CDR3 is TGTGCCAGCAGTGTTTCAGGGGGTTCCTACGAGCAGTACTTC. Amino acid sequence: CASSVSGGSYEQYF.

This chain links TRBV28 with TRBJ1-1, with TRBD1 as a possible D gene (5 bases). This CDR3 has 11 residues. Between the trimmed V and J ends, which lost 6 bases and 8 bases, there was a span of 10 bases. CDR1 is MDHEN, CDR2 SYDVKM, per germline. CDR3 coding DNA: TGTGCCAGCAGGGACGGGGGGGAAGCTTTCTTT. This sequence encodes CASRDGGEAFF.

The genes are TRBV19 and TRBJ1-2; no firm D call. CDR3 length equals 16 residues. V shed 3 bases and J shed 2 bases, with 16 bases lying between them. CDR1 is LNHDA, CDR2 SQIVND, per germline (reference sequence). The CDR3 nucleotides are TGTGCCAGTAGTATTCCACCGGACGGCCTGAACTATGGCTACACCTTC. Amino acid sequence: CASSIPPDGLNYGYTF. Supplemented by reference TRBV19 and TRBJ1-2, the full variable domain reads DGGITQSPKYLFRKEGQNVTLSCEQNLNHDAMYWYRQDPGQGLRLIYYSQIVNDFQKGDIAEGYSVSREKKESFPLTVTSAQKNPTAFYLCASSIPPDGLNYGYTFGSGTRLTVV.

In nucleotides, the CDR3 is TGTGCCAGCAGCTTGGGGGGCGCAGATCTCTATGGCTACACCTTC. This sequence encodes CASSLGGADLYGYTF. V gene TRBV5-4 combines with J gene TRBJ1-2; D possibly corresponds to TRBD1 (5 bases). The CDR3 sequence is 15 residues long. The V end lost 0 bases, the J end lost 4 bases, and 13 bases lay between the germline ends. Germline CDR1 SGHNT, CDR2 YYREEE (reference sequence).

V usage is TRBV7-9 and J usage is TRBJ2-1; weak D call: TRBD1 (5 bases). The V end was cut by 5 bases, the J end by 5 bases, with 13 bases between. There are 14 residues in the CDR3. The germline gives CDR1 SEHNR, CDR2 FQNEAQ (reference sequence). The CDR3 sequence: CASSPALGDNEQFF. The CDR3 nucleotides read TGTGCCAGCAGCCCGGCCCTAGGGGACAATGAGCAGTTCTTC.

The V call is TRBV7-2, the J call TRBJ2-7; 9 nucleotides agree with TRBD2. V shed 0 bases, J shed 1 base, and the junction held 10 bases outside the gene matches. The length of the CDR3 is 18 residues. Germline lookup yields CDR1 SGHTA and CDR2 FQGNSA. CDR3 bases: TGTGCCAGCAGCTTAGCGGGAGCCGGGACTAGCCTTTCCTACGAGCAGTACTTC. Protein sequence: CASSLAGAGTSLSYEQYF.

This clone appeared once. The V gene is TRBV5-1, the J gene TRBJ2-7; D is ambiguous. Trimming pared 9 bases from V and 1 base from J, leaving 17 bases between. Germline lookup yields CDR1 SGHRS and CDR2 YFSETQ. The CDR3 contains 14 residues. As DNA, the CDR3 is TGCGCCACGCTTCTTGACCCGGTTTCCTACGAGCAGTACTTC. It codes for CATLLDPVSYEQYF.

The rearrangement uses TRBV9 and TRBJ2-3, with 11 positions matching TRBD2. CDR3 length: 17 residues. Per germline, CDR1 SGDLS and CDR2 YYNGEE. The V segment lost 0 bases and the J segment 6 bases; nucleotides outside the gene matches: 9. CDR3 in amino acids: CASSVAITSGSADTQYF. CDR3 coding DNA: TGTGCCAGCAGCGTAGCCATAACTAGCGGGAGTGCGGATACGCAGTATTTT.

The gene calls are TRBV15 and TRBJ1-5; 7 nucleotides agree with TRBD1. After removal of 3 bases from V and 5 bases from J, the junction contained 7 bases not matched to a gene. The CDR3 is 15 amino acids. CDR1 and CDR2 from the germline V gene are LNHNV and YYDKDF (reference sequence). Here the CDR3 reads CATSRPGTAYQPQHF. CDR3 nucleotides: TGTGCCACCAGCAGGCCAGGGACAGCTTATCAGCCCCAGCATTTT.

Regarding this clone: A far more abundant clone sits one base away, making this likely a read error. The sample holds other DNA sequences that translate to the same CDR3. This CDR3 is CASSEQDSNQPQHF. The DNA for the CDR3 is TGTGCCAGCAGTGAACAGGATAGTAATCAGCCCCAGCATTTT. The chain combines TRBV6-1 with TRBJ1-5; D remains ambiguous. The V end was cut by 2 bases, the J end by 4 bases, with 9 bases between. The germline V gene has CDR1 MNHNS and CDR2 SASEGT. This CDR3 comprises 14 residues.

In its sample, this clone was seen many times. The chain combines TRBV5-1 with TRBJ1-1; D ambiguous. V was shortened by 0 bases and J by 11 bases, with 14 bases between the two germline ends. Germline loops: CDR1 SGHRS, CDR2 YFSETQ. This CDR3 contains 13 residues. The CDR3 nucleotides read TGCGCCAGCAGCTTGGATCACCCGTTTGGGGCTTTCTTT. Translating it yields CASSLDHPFGAFF.

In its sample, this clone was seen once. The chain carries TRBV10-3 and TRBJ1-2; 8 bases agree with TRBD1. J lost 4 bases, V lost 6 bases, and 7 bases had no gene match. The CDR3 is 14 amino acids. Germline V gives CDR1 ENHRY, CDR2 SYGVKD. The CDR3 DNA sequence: TGTGCCATCAGAACCGGGACAGGTACCTATGGCTACACCTTC. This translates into CAIRTGTGTYGYTF.